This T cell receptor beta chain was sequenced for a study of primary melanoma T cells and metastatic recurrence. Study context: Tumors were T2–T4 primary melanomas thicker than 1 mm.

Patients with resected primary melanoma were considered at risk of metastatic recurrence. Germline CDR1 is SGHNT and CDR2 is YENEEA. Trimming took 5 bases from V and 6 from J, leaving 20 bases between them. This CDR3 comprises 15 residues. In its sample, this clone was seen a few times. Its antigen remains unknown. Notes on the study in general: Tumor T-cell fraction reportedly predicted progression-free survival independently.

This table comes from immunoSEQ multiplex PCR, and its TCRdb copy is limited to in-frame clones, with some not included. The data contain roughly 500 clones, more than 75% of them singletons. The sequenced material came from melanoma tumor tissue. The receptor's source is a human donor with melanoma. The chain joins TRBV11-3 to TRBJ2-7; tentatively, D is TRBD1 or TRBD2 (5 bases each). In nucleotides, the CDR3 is TGTGCCAGCAGCGCGGGTCCGGGACCACGTCCCGAGCAGTACTTC. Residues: CASSAGPGPRPEQYF.